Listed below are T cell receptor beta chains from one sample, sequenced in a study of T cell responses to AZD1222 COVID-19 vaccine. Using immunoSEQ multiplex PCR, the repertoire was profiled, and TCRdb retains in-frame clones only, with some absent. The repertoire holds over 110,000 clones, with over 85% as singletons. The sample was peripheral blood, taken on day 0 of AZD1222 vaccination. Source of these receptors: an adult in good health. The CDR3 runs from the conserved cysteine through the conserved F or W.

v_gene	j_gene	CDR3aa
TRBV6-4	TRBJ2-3	CASSEVAGTTDTQYF
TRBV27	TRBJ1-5	CASSSQLNQPQHF
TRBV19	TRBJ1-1	CASSPPGQGSEAFF
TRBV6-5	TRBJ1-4	CASSYGGLGEKLFF
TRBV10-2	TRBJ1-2	CASTEGQGSHGYGYTF
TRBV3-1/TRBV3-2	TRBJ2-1	CASSQERLAGTNEQFF
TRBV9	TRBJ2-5	CASSVRDRSHRETQYF
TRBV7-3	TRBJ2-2	CASSPGRTGELFF
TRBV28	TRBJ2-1	CASSPGGLLSYNEQFF
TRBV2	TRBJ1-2	CASSEVRANGYTF
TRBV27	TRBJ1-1	CASSHLRTGMNTEAFF
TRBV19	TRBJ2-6	CASTPANSGANVLTF
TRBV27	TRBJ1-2	CASSLTGNPNYGYTF
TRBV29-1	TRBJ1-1	CSGGGRTEAFF
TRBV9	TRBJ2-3	CASSVDAGLTDTQYF
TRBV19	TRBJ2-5	CASSPLGGEETQYF
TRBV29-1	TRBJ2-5	CSVVGTQGVETQYF
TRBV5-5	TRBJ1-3	CASSVDGSGNTIYF
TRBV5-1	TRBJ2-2	CASSLGREAGELFF
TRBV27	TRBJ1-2	CASSLSSAGRLRSGYTF
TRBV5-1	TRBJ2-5	CASSLVAFRTQETQYF
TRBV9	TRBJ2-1	CASSALARTYNEQFF
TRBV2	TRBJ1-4	CASSEELRVQLFF
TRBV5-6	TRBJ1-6	CASSFGDRNSPLHF
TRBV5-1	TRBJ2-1	CASSSGWNEQFF
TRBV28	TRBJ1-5	CASSFMGDNQPQHF
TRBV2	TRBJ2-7	CASRPGTVYYEQYF
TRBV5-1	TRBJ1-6	CASSLGDRGNSPLHF
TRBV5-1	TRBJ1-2	CASSASPEDQSSYGYTF
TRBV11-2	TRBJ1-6	CASSHPRDRPADSPLHF
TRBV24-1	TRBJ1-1	CATRFHRDQETEAFF
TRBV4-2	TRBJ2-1	CASSQDGAGDIPPYYNEQFF
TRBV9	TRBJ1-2	CASSPPGFPYYGYTF
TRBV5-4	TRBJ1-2	CASSSRDRGSGYGYTF
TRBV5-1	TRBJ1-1	CASSSYTGHTEAFF
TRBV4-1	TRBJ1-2	CASSQPGARKTGGGYTF
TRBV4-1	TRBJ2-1	CASRDRGLDEQFF
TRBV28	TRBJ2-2	CASAYTGELFF
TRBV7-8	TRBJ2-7	CASSLNRDDEQYF
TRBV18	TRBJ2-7	CASSRGSGPSYEQYF
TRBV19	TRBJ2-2	CASSFSGRTGELFF
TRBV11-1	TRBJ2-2	CASSVSSRFTGELFF
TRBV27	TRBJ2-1	CASSGAWVGNEQFF
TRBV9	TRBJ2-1	CASSEVSQAEQFF
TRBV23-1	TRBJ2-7	CASSLRTLRSYEQYF
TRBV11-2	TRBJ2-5	CASSSRSGPAETQYF
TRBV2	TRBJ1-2	CASSGMRGSNYGYTF
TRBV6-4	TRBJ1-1	CASSLQGAFLAFF
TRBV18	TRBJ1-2	CASSSYRGYYGYTF
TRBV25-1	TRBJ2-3	CASSELPFTDTQYF
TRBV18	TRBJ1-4	CASSPMAGNSEKLFF
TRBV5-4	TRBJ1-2	CASSTRVQAYGYTF
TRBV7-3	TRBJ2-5	CASSLTGSRETQYF
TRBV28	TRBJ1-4	CASSLVGDDEKLFF
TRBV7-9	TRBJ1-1	CASSPEGIRRNTEAFF
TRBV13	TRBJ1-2	CASSLGAGYGYTF
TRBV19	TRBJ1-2	CASSPQGFYGYTF
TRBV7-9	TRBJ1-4	CASSLGAIATNEKLFF
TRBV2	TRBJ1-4	CASSESTGVKKLFF